This T cell receptor beta chain is drawn from a study of response to subunit inactivated influenza vaccine. Notes on the study in general: T cells newly recruited by each seasonal influenza vaccination are few, the authors suggested.

The CDR3 runs to 14 residues. The germline CDR1 and CDR2 sequences are SGHVS and FQNEAQ. With 10 bases clipped from V and 5 bases from J, the junction kept 6 bases outside the gene matches. One entry per CDR3 protein results from TCRdb running MiXCR on the RT-PCR reads. This sample has hundreds of thousands of distinct CDR3 sequences, with 11% to 15% found just once. This clonotype has at least ten counts. Its antigen remains unknown. The starting material was PBMCs from blood, obtained 14 to 15 days before vaccination. This TCR derives from a man in his forties or fifties who received an inactivated influenza vaccine. The chain joins TRBV7-8 to TRBJ2-2; 11 bases map to TRBD2. Here the CDR3 reads CATRLAGNTGELFF. The DNA of the CDR3 is TGTGCCACCAGACTAGCGGGAAATACCGGGGAGCTGTTTTTT.